This T cell receptor beta chain was recorded in a study of OX40 agonist ivuxolimab in advanced cancers. With regard to this clone: The target antigen is unknown.

Findings and limits, study-wide: Average numbers of expanded clones were greater in CD8+ T cells than in CD4+.

The data were produced by immunoSEQ multiplex PCR, yet TCRdb's version contains in-frame clones alone and is incomplete. The sample shows roughly 65,000 clones, around four fifths of them seen only once. CDR3 length: 16 residues. The V and J ends lost 0 bases and 2 bases respectively, with 14 bases between them. Germline V gene sequence: CDR1 SQVTM, CDR2 ANQGSEA. This chain connects TRBV29-1 to TRBJ1-3; no clear D gene. The TCR sequence derives from an adult with an advanced solid tumor such as melanoma, head and neck, liver or kidney cancer. The sequenced sample was CD4+ or CD8+ T cells sorted from blood, obtained in a trial of the OX40 agonist ivuxolimab. The CDR3 DNA follows: TGCAGCGTTGAAGATTCCGGCAGGAGCGCTGGAAACACCATATATTTT. It yields the protein CSVEDSGRSAGNTIYF.